Given below is one T cell receptor beta chain in context. CDR3 length: 15 amino acids. CDR1 is SGHKS, CDR2 YYEKEE, per germline (reference sequence). The V end lost 0 bases, the J end lost 5 bases, and 12 bases lay between the germline ends. Cells sorted as Tregs were CD4+, CD25+ and CD127-/low. MiXCR, run by TCRdb on the 5' RACE reads, gives a single entry per CDR3 protein. The sample holds a few thousand distinct CDR3 sequences, approximately 78% seen once. This TCR derives from a female donor with breast cancer. This chain links TRBV5-5 with TRBJ2-1; D unresolved. Input material: Tregs sorted from blood. Here the CDR3 DNA reads TGTGCCAGCAGCTTGGGGGTATACACCAACAATGAGCAGTTCTTC. Residues: CASSLGVYTNNEQFF.